The 30 T cell receptor beta chains below were found in one sample sequenced in a study of blood T cell repertoires in COVID-19. Repertoires were generated with immunoSEQ multiplex PCR, while TCRdb's copy carries only in-frame clones and drops some. The sample records about 120,000 clones, 87% being singletons. Material for sequencing was peripheral blood. The receptors shown here come from a woman in her 70s with acute or convalescent COVID-19.

The chain employs TRBV5-1 and TRBJ2-1, with TRBD1 matching 7 bases. From germline, CDR1 is SGHRS and CDR2 YFSETQ. V lost 3 bases, J lost 3 bases, and 3 bases stayed unmatched. The CDR3 loop spans 14 amino acids. CDR3 DNA: TGCGCCAGCAGCTCGGGACAGTTCTACAATGAGCAGTTCTTC. The encoded protein is CASSSGQFYNEQFF.

The chain uses TRBV29-1 and TRBJ2-2; D perhaps matches TRBD2 (6 bases). This CDR3 spans 12 amino acids. The V gene's germline CDR1 is SQVTM and CDR2 ANQGSEA. V dropped 4 bases and J dropped 6 bases, with 9 bases sitting between them. The CDR3 region is CSVARLAGELFF. CDR3 DNA: TGCAGCGTTGCACGACTAGCCGGGGAGCTGTTTTTT.

This sequence joins TRBV29-1 and TRBJ1-2, with D uncertain. Per germline, CDR1 SQVTM and CDR2 ANQGSEA. The length of the CDR3 is 14 residues. V was clipped by 0 bases and J by 6 bases, with 14 bases between them. The CDR3: CSVEDWVASHGYTF. As DNA, the CDR3 is TGCAGCGTTGAAGATTGGGTAGCGAGTCATGGCTACACCTTC.

This clone appeared a single time. This chain connects TRBV5-1 to TRBJ1-2; perhaps TRBD1 as D (6 bases). The germline CDR1 and CDR2 sequences are SGHRS and YFSETQ. The CDR3 contains 15 residues. Trimming shortened V by 1 base and J by 8 bases, and 18 bases separated the two germline ends. CDR3 residues: CASSLTDSPAWGYTF. The CDR3 nucleotides are TGCGCCAGCAGCTTGACGGACAGCCCGGCATGGGGCTACACCTTC.

The chain links TRBV12-3 or TRBV12-4 to TRBJ1-1, with a possible D match to TRBD1 (5 bases). V was shortened by 8 bases and J by 11 bases, with 21 bases between the two germline ends. The CDR3 length is 13 residues. CDR3 in amino acids: CASGRRGPNLAFF. The CDR3 coding sequence is TGTGCCAGCGGTAGGAGGGGACCCAATTTGGCTTTCTTT.

The sample holds a few counts of this clone. The rearrangement uses TRBV28 and TRBJ1-2, with 7 nucleotides matching TRBD1. Trimming took 7 bases from V and 3 from J; bases not matched to a gene: 5. Germline V gene sequence: CDR1 MDHEN, CDR2 SYDVKM. The CDR3 has 13 amino acids. CDR3 residues: CASTPTGDYGYTF. CDR3 sequence (DNA): TGTGCCAGCACCCCCACAGGGGACTATGGCTACACCTTC.

This clone was counted a single time. The chain uses TRBV9 and TRBJ2-2; 8 bases match TRBD2. The CDR3 length is 17 residues. V lost 4 bases to trimming and J lost 5 bases; unmatched junction nucleotides: 13. Germline CDR1 SGDLS, CDR2 YYNGEE. The DNA of the CDR3 is TGTGCCAGCAGCAAAAGCGGGGGCCGCCGGGAAACCGGGGAGCTGTTTTTT. Encoded protein: CASSKSGGRRETGELFF.

This chain uses TRBV11-2 with TRBJ2-1; 9 bases align to TRBD1. Unmatched junction bases numbered 11, after V lost 7 bases and J lost 7 bases. Germline loops: CDR1 SGHAT, CDR2 FQNNGV. The CDR3 is 15 amino acids. For the CDR3, the DNA is TGTGCCAGCAACCAGCCGGGACAGGGCAGGAATGAGCAGTTCTTC. Its protein is CASNQPGQGRNEQFF.

The chain combines TRBV4-1 with TRBJ1-6; TRBD1 matches at 12 bases. CDR1 is MGHRA and CDR2 is YSYEKL in the germline V gene. V lost 4 bases to trimming and J lost 8 bases; unmatched junction nucleotides: 12. This CDR3 spans 18 amino acids. CDR3 DNA sequence: TGCGCCAGCAGCCGAGACTTCACCGGGACAGGGGGCCATTCACCCCTCCACTTT. This encodes CASSRDFTGTGGHSPLHF.

The chain carries TRBV19 and TRBJ1-4; D remains unclear. V dropped 5 bases and J dropped 7 bases, with 14 bases sitting between them. The CDR3 totals 14 residues. Germline values: CDR1 LNHDA, CDR2 SQIVND (reference sequence). The CDR3: CASSPGLGSEKLFF. CDR3 nucleotides: TGTGCCAGTAGTCCGGGTCTAGGGAGTGAAAAACTGTTTTTT.

The J gene is TRBJ2-3, the V gene TRBV7-2, with 7 bases aligning to TRBD2. The CDR3 totals 14 residues. In germline, CDR1 is SGHTA, CDR2 FQGNSA. J lost 5 bases, V lost 0 bases, and 2 bases had no gene match. Written as DNA, the CDR3 is TGTGCCAGCAGCTTAGCTACTAGCGTAGATACGCAGTATTTT. It encodes CASSLATSVDTQYF.

V usage is TRBV3-1 (or the pseudogene TRBV3-2) and J usage is TRBJ2-5; 10 nucleotides align to TRBD2. This CDR3 has 15 amino acids. V shed 5 bases and J 5 bases; nucleotides not matched to a gene: 8. Germline-derived CDR1 and CDR2 are LGHDT and YNNKEL (reference sequence). The chain's CDR3 is CASSARLAGRETQYF. As DNA, the CDR3 is TGTGCCAGCAGCGCCCGACTAGCGGGTAGGGAGACCCAGTACTTC.

The chain uses TRBV18 and TRBJ1-1; D perhaps matches TRBD1 (5 bases). The CDR3 consists of 13 residues. Germline CDR1 KGHSH, CDR2 LQKENI. The germline V and J ends were trimmed by 6 bases and 1 base, with 9 bases remaining between them. CDR3 sequence: CASSQGENTEAFF. For the CDR3, the DNA is TGTGCCAGCTCGCAGGGTGAGAACACTGAAGCTTTCTTT.

The chain carries TRBV12-5 and TRBJ2-7, with D possibly TRBD2 on 6 matching bases. Germline-derived CDR1 and CDR2 are LGHNT and FRNRAP. The CDR3 loop spans 13 amino acids. Trimming took 5 bases from V and 2 from J, leaving 10 bases between them. The DNA for the CDR3 is TGTGCTAGTGGTAACGGGGGTACCTACGAGCAGTACTTC. Its translation: CASGNGGTYEQYF.

The chain is built from TRBV6-1 and TRBJ1-6, with 9 bases matching TRBD1. Germline V CDR1 and CDR2: MNHNS, SASEGT. The CDR3 runs to 15 residues. The V segment lost 2 bases and the J segment 10 bases; nucleotides outside the gene matches: 6. The CDR3 coding sequence is TGTGCCAGCAGTGAAACGGGACAGGGTGTCTCACCCCTCCACTTT. This codes for CASSETGQGVSPLHF.

J is TRBJ1-5 and V is TRBV5-1, with a weak D call TRBD1 (5 bases). V lost 0 bases and J 0 bases, leaving 7 bases between the germline ends. Looked up from germline, CDR1 is SGHRS and CDR2 is YFSETQ. This CDR3 has 15 amino acids. The CDR3 region has the DNA TGCGCCAGCAGCTTGGCAGGGTATAGCAATCAGCCCCAGCATTTT. As protein: CASSLAGYSNQPQHF.

This clone was counted between two and nine times. This chain connects TRBV12-3 or TRBV12-4 to TRBJ1-2; no definite D call. The CDR3 covers 13 residues. The V end lost 5 bases, the J end lost 6 bases, and 13 bases lay between the germline ends. The CDR3 bases are TGTGCCAGCAGTCCAGGTCATTTCAATGGCTACACCTTC. Its translation is CASSPGHFNGYTF.

The J gene is TRBJ2-7, the V gene TRBV13; weak D call: TRBD1 (6 bases). The CDR3 loop spans 13 amino acids. V was clipped by 5 bases and J by 0 bases, with 8 bases between them. Per the germline V gene, CDR1 is PRHDT and CDR2 is FYEKMQ (reference sequence). This CDR3 reads CASSQQGSYEQYF. CDR3 bases: TGTGCCAGCAGCCAACAGGGCTCCTACGAGCAGTACTTC. The full variable domain, its missing parts supplied by reference TRBV13 and TRBJ2-7, is AAGVIQSPRHLIKEKRETATLKCYPIPRHDTVYWYQQGPGQDPQFLISFYEKMQSDKGSIPDRFSAQQFSDYHSELNMSSLELGDSALYFCASSQQGSYEQYFGPGTRLTVT.

A word on this clone: Within the sample, other DNA sequences also encode this same CDR3. The chain employs TRBV7-3 and TRBJ1-1; D gene ambiguous. The CDR3 covers 13 residues. CDR1 and CDR2 from the germline V gene are SGHTA and FQGTGA. Trimming stripped 5 bases from V and 1 base from J, with 8 bases between. CDR3 nucleotide sequence: TGTGCCAGCAGCCTAGCAGAGAACACTGAAGCTTTCTTT. Residues: CASSLAENTEAFF. Full variable domain (missing parts from reference TRBV7-3 and TRBJ1-1): GAGVSQTPSNKVTEKGKYVELRCDPISGHTALYWYRQSLGQGPEFLIYFQGTGAADDSGLPNDRFFAVRPEGSVSTLKIQRTERGDSAVYLCASSLAENTEAFFGQGTRLTVV.

The gene calls are TRBV6-5 and TRBJ1-3; 7 nucleotides line up with TRBD1. There are 15 residues in the CDR3. Germline-derived CDR1 and CDR2 are MNHEY and SVGAGI. Trimming cost V 6 bases and J 7 bases; bases outside gene matches: 12. The CDR3 is CASSARTGSPNTIYF. CDR3 DNA sequence: TGTGCCAGCAGCGCTCGGACAGGTTCCCCTAACACCATATATTTT.

V gene TRBV7-9 combines with J gene TRBJ1-2; weak D call: TRBD1 (6 bases). The CDR3 extends over 14 amino acids. Per the germline V gene, CDR1 is SEHNR and CDR2 is FQNEAQ (reference sequence). Trimming cost V 1 base and J 2 bases, with 8 bases left between them. The CDR3 loop is CASSLVGQNYGYTF. CDR3 bases: TGTGCCAGCAGCTTAGTCGGACAGAACTATGGCTACACCTTC.

The chain combines TRBV4-1 with TRBJ1-4, with D tentatively TRBD1 (6 bases). This CDR3 is 14 amino acids long. Per the germline V gene, CDR1 is MGHRA and CDR2 is YSYEKL. Trimming stripped 0 bases from V and 11 bases from J, with 13 bases between. The CDR3 DNA reads as TGCGCCAGCAGCCAAGAGGTAGCAGGGGTGAAACTGTTTTTT. It codes for CASSQEVAGVKLFF.

The rearrangement links TRBV6-6 to TRBJ1-2; TRBD1 matches at 7 bases. The CDR3 covers 15 residues. CDR1 is MNHNY, CDR2 SVGAGI, per germline (reference sequence). V trimming: 9 bases; J trimming: 4 bases; junction bases outside the gene matches: 14. The CDR3, as DNA: TGTGCCAGTACCCTCCTACCACAGGGGTCCTATGGCTACACCTTC. Its translation: CASTLLPQGSYGYTF.

The DNA of the CDR3 is TGTGCCAGCAGCCATATCCCTCAGGGGGCCATGAATTCTGGGGCCAACGTCCTGACTTTC. This translates into CASSHIPQGAMNSGANVLTF. The chain joins TRBV28 to TRBJ2-6; 8 bases fit TRBD1. The V gene's germline CDR1 is MDHEN and CDR2 SYDVKM. V dropped 6 bases and J dropped 1; count of bases not matched to a gene: 17. This CDR3 spans 20 amino acids.

The genes are TRBV6-5 and TRBJ2-7, with a tentative D call TRBD2 (7 bases). CDR1 is MNHEY and CDR2 is SVGAGI in the germline V gene. CDR3 length: 15 residues. Trimming pared 2 bases from V and 0 bases from J, leaving 11 bases between. The CDR3 DNA is TGTGCCAGCAGTTACCAGGCGGGGGCCTCCTACGAGCAGTACTTC. This codes for CASSYQAGASYEQYF.

In the case of this clone: In the same sample, other DNA sequences code for this CDR3. DNA for the CDR3: TGTGCCTGGAGTAGCAACTATGGCTACACCTTC. Its translation is CAWSSNYGYTF. The rearrangement joins TRBV30 to TRBJ1-2; D gene uncertain. The V and J ends lost 2 bases and 2 bases respectively, with 3 bases between them. This CDR3 is built from 11 residues. Germline CDR1 reads GTSNPN; CDR2 reads SVGIG (reference sequence).

The chain links TRBV2 to TRBJ2-2; weak D call: TRBD2 (6 bases). Per the germline V gene, CDR1 is SNHLY and CDR2 is FYNNEI. Trimming cost V 5 bases and J 5 bases, with 12 bases left between them. The CDR3 has 14 amino acids. Here the CDR3 DNA reads TGTGCCAGCAGTTCCGGGACTTCGACCGGGGAGCTGTTTTTT. This translates into CASSSGTSTGELFF. The full variable domain, rest sourced from reference TRBV2 and TRBJ2-2, is EPEVTQTPSHQVTQMGQEVILRCVPISNHLYFYWYRQILGQKVEFLVSFYNNEISEKSEIFDDQFSVERPDGSNFTLKIRSTKLEDSAMYFCASSSGTSTGELFFGEGSRLTVL.

The chain joins TRBV4-1 to TRBJ1-1; TRBD1 is a possible D gene (5 bases). Trimming left V 4 bases short and J 1 base short, with 10 bases between. This CDR3 has 14 amino acids. Germline CDR1 reads MGHRA; CDR2 reads YSYEKL. CDR3 nucleotide sequence: TGCGCCAGCAGCCCGGGGGTTAGGAACACTGAAGCTTTCTTT. Its protein is CASSPGVRNTEAFF.

The CDR3: CASSSGGEQYF. The CDR3 DNA is TGTGCCAGCAGTTCGGGGGGGGAGCAGTACTTC. The V call is TRBV12-3 or TRBV12-4, the J call TRBJ2-7; TRBD2 matches at 8 bases. The CDR3 runs to 11 residues. Trimming took 4 bases from V and 7 from J; bases not matched to a gene: 0.

The table lists this clone with a count of one. The J gene is TRBJ1-6, the V gene TRBV7-3; D is undetermined. CDR3 length: 14 amino acids. The germline V gene has CDR1 SGHTA and CDR2 FQGTGA. Trimming stripped 2 bases from V and 7 bases from J, with 9 bases between. The CDR3 region has the DNA TGTGCCAGCAGCTTAGGATCGACAAATTCACCCCTCCACTTT. Translating gives CASSLGSTNSPLHF.